This T cell receptor beta chain was profiled in a study of blood T cell repertoires in COVID-19. Study-level background: Material from acute and convalescent COVID-19 was sourced from the United States, Italy and Spain. PBMCs, B-cell-depleted T cells, or T cells provided the cDNA or gDNA that made up the material.

Under the authors' procedure: Nucleated cell counts were estimated from reference gene primer amplification. Profiled with immunoSEQ multiplex PCR; TCRdb holds only in-frame clones, not every one. Clone size and the V and J calls come from that table; the DNA yielded D and trimming. Of about 190,000 clones in the sample, under 80% were seen once. Points on this clone: This specimen includes other DNA sequences encoding the same CDR3.

Germline assignment: CDR1 LNHNV and CDR2 YYDKDF (reference sequence). The length of the CDR3 is 16 residues. V dropped 3 bases and J dropped 3; count of bases not matched to a gene: 4. The receptor was isolated from a woman between 50 and 59 years old with acute or convalescent COVID-19. The J gene is TRBJ2-3, the V gene TRBV15; 12 positions match TRBD1. The specimen sequenced was peripheral blood. CDR3 nucleotide sequence: TGTGCCACCAGCAGGGGGGGACAGGGGGCAACAGATACGCAGTATTTT. It translates to CATSRGGQGATDTQYF.